Shown below are 32 T cell receptor beta chains from a single sample sequenced in a study of beta chain features in type 1 diabetes. Study-level findings and limits: TCRB CDR3 length was moderately but significantly reduced in all four CD4+ subsets of Type 1 diabetes patients.

No cognate antigen is known for these TCRs. The sequenced template was cDNA made from the entire isolated RNA. Produced via immunoSEQ multiplex PCR; TCRdb's table is partial and in-frame only. Seen here are about 660,000 clones, over 12% observed once, and the top ten hold approximately 0.043%. Specimen: naive CD4+ T cells from blood. These receptor sequences come from a man aged 18 to 29 with type 1 diabetes.

The chain is built from TRBV30 and TRBJ2-5; possible D gene TRBD1, 6 bases. Trimming took off 4 bases at V and 1 base at J, with 13 bases between the two ends. Germline CDR1 is GTSNPN and CDR2 is SVGIG (reference sequence). The CDR3 runs 14 residues. The chain's CDR3 is CAWTKQGIQETQYF. The CDR3 DNA is TGTGCCTGGACCAAGCAGGGGATCCAAGAGACCCAGTACTTC. Drawing the rest from reference TRBV30 and TRBJ2-5, the complete variable domain is SQTIHQWPATLVQPVGSPLSLECTVEGTSNPNLYWYRQAAGRGLQLLFYSVGIGQISSEVPQNLSASRPQDRQFILSSKKLLLSDSGFYLCAWTKQGIQETQYFGPGTRLLVL.

The CDR3 loop reads CASSALAVNEQFF. For the CDR3, the DNA is TGTGCCAGCAGCGCATTAGCGGTGAATGAGCAGTTCTTC. This chain connects TRBV9 to TRBJ2-1; tentatively, D is TRBD2 (6 bases). Germline CDR1 SGDLS, CDR2 YYNGEE. The CDR3 runs 13 residues. Trimming took off 3 bases at V and 7 bases at J, with 11 bases between the two ends.

This clone occurred a few times. This rearrangement joins TRBV9 to TRBJ2-5; 7 positions match TRBD2. The junction had 11 bases not matched to a gene; V was cut back by 4 bases and J by 5 bases. CDR3 length: 15 residues. CDR1 SGDLS and CDR2 YYNGEE come from the germline V gene. CDR3 coding DNA: TGTGCCAGCAGCCCCCGGGCGACCGGGGGGGAGACCCAGTACTTC. This codes for CASSPRATGGETQYF.

The chain is built from TRBV18 and TRBJ2-3; maybe TRBD1 (5 bases). The germline V and J ends were trimmed by 2 bases and 3 bases, with 12 bases remaining between them. Germline V gene data show CDR1 as KGHSH and CDR2 as LQKENI. This CDR3 spans 15 amino acids. CDR3: CASSPNEAGTDTQYF. The CDR3 DNA reads as TGTGCCAGCTCACCAAATGAGGCAGGGACAGATACGCAGTATTTT.

This chain uses TRBV15 with TRBJ2-3; D call uncertain. Trimming left V 1 base short and J 3 bases short, with 14 bases between. Germline CDR1 LNHNV, CDR2 YYDKDF (reference sequence). The CDR3 loop spans 16 amino acids. The CDR3 here is CATSRVSLLTTDTQYF. CDR3 sequence (DNA): TGTGCCACCAGCAGAGTGTCCCTTCTAACTACAGATACGCAGTATTTT.

This chain links TRBV12-5 with TRBJ1-5, with TRBD1 matching over 8 bases. J lost 1 base, V lost 1 base, and 12 bases had no gene match. The germline CDR1 and CDR2 sequences are LGHNT and FRNRAP. The CDR3 has 19 amino acids. In nucleotides, the CDR3 is TGTGCTAGTGGTTTGGCTTTTCCCGGGACAGGTTACAGCAATCAGCCCCAGCATTTT. As protein: CASGLAFPGTGYSNQPQHF.

The chain couples TRBV30 to TRBJ2-7; 10 bases are shared with TRBD1. CDR3 length: 16 residues. The germline CDR1 and CDR2 sequences are GTSNPN and SVGIG (reference sequence). Trimming took 1 base from V and 1 from J; bases not matched to a gene: 7. In DNA, the CDR3 is TGTGCCTGGAGTGCCCTCCCGGGACAGGGGTCCTACGAGCAGTACTTC. Translation gives CAWSALPGQGSYEQYF.

A note on this clone: Other nucleotide sequences in the sample specify the same CDR3. The genes are TRBV19 and TRBJ1-1; no firm D call. The CDR3 spans 13 residues. Germline-derived CDR1 and CDR2 are LNHDA and SQIVND (reference sequence). V was trimmed by 4 bases and J by 0 bases, leaving 6 bases between them. The DNA of the CDR3 is TGTGCCAGTAGTACTGGATTGAACACTGAAGCTTTCTTT. Its translation: CASSTGLNTEAFF.

The chain uses TRBV2 and TRBJ2-3; 10 bases align to TRBD2. The CDR3 extends over 16 amino acids. The germline CDR1 and CDR2 sequences are SNHLY and FYNNEI. Losses at the gene ends were 6 bases for V and 5 bases for J; bases not matched to a gene: 11. CDR3 nucleotides: TGTGCCAGCAGCGGACGTGCTAGCGGGAGTATAGATACGCAGTATTTT. Residues: CASSGRASGSIDTQYF.

This clone was seen more than once but under ten times. V usage is TRBV29-1 and J usage is TRBJ2-7; 15 bases are shared with TRBD2. The germline V gene has CDR1 SQVTM and CDR2 ANQGSEA. CDR3 size: 17 residues. Unmatched junction bases numbered 11, after V lost 4 bases and J lost 4 bases. In DNA, the CDR3 is TGCAGCGTTGGGTATGGACTAGCGGGAGGGCTAAGGTACGAGCAGTACTTC. It translates to CSVGYGLAGGLRYEQYF.

The rearrangement joins TRBV5-1 to TRBJ1-1; D perhaps matches TRBD1 (5 bases). This CDR3 is 16 amino acids long. The ends were cut back, 2 bases at V and 0 bases at J, with 14 bases in the middle. Germline-derived CDR1 and CDR2 are SGHRS and YFSETQ. The CDR3 coding sequence is TGCGCCAGCAGCTTTCAGGGTTCGGAAATGAACACTGAAGCTTTCTTT. This encodes CASSFQGSEMNTEAFF.

This rearrangement joins TRBV6-5 to TRBJ2-5; D not resolved. Looked up from germline, CDR1 is MNHEY and CDR2 is SVGAGI. The CDR3 loop spans 15 amino acids. V was clipped by 2 bases and J by 1 base, with 11 bases between them. The CDR3 reads CASSYGSGSQETQYF. The CDR3 DNA sequence: TGTGCCAGCAGTTACGGCTCGGGCTCCCAAGAGACCCAGTACTTC.

The chain couples TRBV18 to TRBJ1-3, with TRBD1 matching over 8 bases. CDR1 is KGHSH and CDR2 is LQKENI in the germline V gene. With 6 bases clipped from V and 6 bases from J, the junction kept 4 bases outside the gene matches. The CDR3 loop spans 13 amino acids. The CDR3 region has the DNA TGTGCCAGCTCGCCGGGACAGGAAAACACCATATATTTT. The encoded protein is CASSPGQENTIYF.

This clone occurred a few times. The genes are TRBV7-9 and TRBJ1-2; D call uncertain. The CDR3 covers 13 residues. Germline V gene lookup returns CDR1 SEHNR and CDR2 FQNEAQ (reference sequence). The germline V and J ends were trimmed by 6 bases and 1 base, with 9 bases remaining between them. The CDR3 region is CASRGEGNYGYTF. In DNA, the CDR3 is TGTGCCAGCAGGGGAGAGGGTAACTATGGCTACACCTTC.

This chain joins TRBV18 and TRBJ1-2, with D perhaps matching TRBD1 (5 bases). V dropped 0 bases and J dropped 3 bases, with 14 bases sitting between them. The CDR3 is 16 amino acids. CDR1 KGHSH and CDR2 LQKENI come from the germline V gene. DNA for the CDR3: TGTGCCAGCTCACCACCGGGGACGGCCCCGTACTATGGCTACACCTTC. Residues: CASSPPGTAPYYGYTF.

Points on this clone: The same CDR3 arises from other DNA sequences in this sample as well. The rearrangement joins TRBV30 to TRBJ1-5; D uncertain. CDR1 is GTSNPN and CDR2 is SVGIG in the germline V gene (reference sequence). Trimming removed 3 bases from V and 0 bases from J, with 6 bases in between. The CDR3 has 13 residues. CDR3 protein: CAWSQDSNQPQHF. Written as DNA, the CDR3 is TGTGCCTGGAGCCAGGATAGCAATCAGCCCCAGCATTTT.

This sequence joins TRBV11-2 and TRBJ1-4, with TRBD1 matching 8 bases. In germline, CDR1 is SGHAT, CDR2 FQNNGV. With V trimmed by 5 bases and J by 6 bases, 5 bases remained unmatched. This CDR3 is built from 14 residues. The CDR3 coding sequence is TGTGCCAGCAGCCGGACAGGGAAGGATGAAAAACTGTTTTTT. The encoded protein is CASSRTGKDEKLFF. The entire variable domain, with the rest obtained from reference TRBV11-2 and TRBJ1-4, is as follows: EAGVAQSPRYKIIEKRQSVAFWCNPISGHATLYWYQQILGQGPKLLIQFQNNGVVDDSQLPKDRFSAERLKGVDSTLKIQPAKLEDSAVYLCASSRTGKDEKLFFGSGTQLSVL.

V is TRBV15 and J is TRBJ2-5; D remains unclear. Germline V gene data show CDR1 as LNHNV and CDR2 as YYDKDF (reference sequence). Between the trimmed V and J ends, which lost 0 bases and 5 bases, there was a span of 13 bases. CDR3 length: 15 residues. The CDR3 DNA sequence: TGTGCCACCAGCAGAGAGGGCAGCGTCGGGGAGACCCAGTACTTC. Amino acids: CATSREGSVGETQYF.

The chain joins TRBV5-1 to TRBJ2-7; maybe TRBD2 (5 bases). Germline V gene sequence: CDR1 SGHRS, CDR2 YFSETQ. The CDR3 covers 14 residues. The V end lost 0 bases, the J end lost 5 bases, and 12 bases lay between the germline ends. Here the CDR3 reads CASSLDRGFHEQYF. In nucleotides, the CDR3 is TGCGCCAGCAGCTTGGATCGGGGATTCCACGAGCAGTACTTC. Drawing the rest from reference TRBV5-1 and TRBJ2-7, the complete variable domain is KAGVTQTPRYLIKTRGQQVTLSCSPISGHRSVSWYQQTPGQGLQFLFEYFSETQRNKGNFPGRFSGRQFSNSRSEMNVSTLELGDSALYLCASSLDRGFHEQYFGPGTRLTVT.

The genes are TRBV6-5 and TRBJ1-1; tentative D call: TRBD1 (5 bases). Trimming removed 7 bases at V and 0 bases at J, with 15 bases between. Germline V lookup: CDR1 MNHEY, CDR2 SVGAGI. This CDR3 has 15 residues. CDR3 DNA sequence: TGTGCCAGCACCCCCCGCGCAGGGCTGAACACTGAAGCTTTCTTT. This translates into CASTPRAGLNTEAFF.

The genes are TRBV6-5 and TRBJ2-3; 10 bases match TRBD2. This CDR3 comprises 15 residues. CDR1 and CDR2 from the germline V gene are MNHEY and SVGAGI. V was pared by 2 bases and J by 5 bases, with 4 bases of the junction left unmatched. The CDR3 spells CASSYRSGGEDTQYF. CDR3 bases: TGTGCCAGCAGTTACCGAAGCGGGGGGGAAGATACGCAGTATTTT.

The chain links TRBV7-8 to TRBJ1-4; D uncertain. The V end lost 5 bases, the J end lost 0 bases, and 7 bases lay between the germline ends. Germline V CDR1 and CDR2: SGHVS, FQNEAQ. This CDR3 spans 14 amino acids. CDR3 protein: CASSPLATNEKLFF. The CDR3 nucleotides are TGTGCCAGCAGCCCCTTAGCAACTAATGAAAAACTGTTTTTT.

CDR3 loop: CASSATSGRGTDTQYF. CDR3 DNA: TGTGCCAGCAGCGCCACTAGCGGGAGGGGCACAGATACGCAGTATTTT. The chain links TRBV5-4 to TRBJ2-3; 13 bases align to TRBD2. The length of the CDR3 is 16 residues. The ends lost 4 bases at V and 1 base at J; junction bases unmatched: 3. The germline V gene encodes CDR1 SGHNT and CDR2 YYREEE (reference sequence).

In regard to this clone: Additional DNA sequences in this sample encode the identical CDR3. V usage is TRBV18 and J usage is TRBJ2-2; D uncertain. CDR3 length equals 12 residues. V was cut by 2 bases and J by 4 bases, with 2 bases left in between. Looked up from germline, CDR1 is KGHSH and CDR2 is LQKENI. CDR3 loop: CASSPGTGELFF. CDR3 nucleotides: TGTGCCAGCTCACCAGGCACCGGGGAGCTGTTTTTT.

The chain combines TRBV9 with TRBJ2-1, with a possible D match to TRBD1 (5 bases). CDR3 size: 13 residues. The V end was cut by 0 bases, the J end by 9 bases, with 10 bases between. Germline CDR1 reads SGDLS; CDR2 reads YYNGEE. CDR3: CASSVEGVGEQFF. The CDR3 DNA sequence: TGTGCCAGCAGCGTAGAAGGGGTAGGTGAGCAGTTCTTC.

A few counts support this clone. V gene TRBV30 combines with J gene TRBJ1-2; possible D gene TRBD1, 6 bases. The CDR3 has 13 residues. The germline V and J ends were trimmed by 1 base and 8 bases, with 14 bases remaining between them. Per germline, CDR1 GTSNPN and CDR2 SVGIG (reference sequence). The CDR3 loop is CAWSGTGIGGYTF. The CDR3 DNA reads TGTGCCTGGAGTGGTACAGGGATAGGAGGCTACACCTTC.

This clone was counted between two and nine times. J is TRBJ1-5 and V is TRBV4-3; the D gene is possibly TRBD1 (5 bases). This CDR3 spans 16 amino acids. CDR1 LGHNA and CDR2 YSLEER come from the germline V gene. Trimming left V 4 bases short and J 7 bases short, with 20 bases between. The CDR3 bases are TGCGCCAGCAGCCCGGTGGTCGGGGCGATTGGACAGCCCCAGCATTTT. As protein: CASSPVVGAIGQPQHF.

This chain joins TRBV7-2 and TRBJ2-7; 9 bases align to TRBD1. V dropped 1 base and J dropped 4; count of bases not matched to a gene: 5. The CDR3 is 15 amino acids. Germline V CDR1 and CDR2: SGHTA, FQGNSA. The CDR3 protein is CASSLEGTGSYEQYF. CDR3 nucleotide sequence: TGTGCCAGCAGCTTAGAAGGGACAGGGAGTTACGAGCAGTACTTC.

There are a few counts of this clone. The chain is built from TRBV4-2 and TRBJ1-6; D gene unclear. V was clipped by 4 bases and J by 7 bases, with 11 bases between them. This CDR3 is 14 amino acids long. The germline CDR1 and CDR2 sequences are LGHNA and YNFKEQ. CDR3 in DNA: TGTGCCAGCAGCCCGGGATGGGAGAATTCACCCCTCCACTTT. Protein: CASSPGWENSPLHF.

The V and J genes are TRBV4-1 and TRBJ1-4; D ambiguous. Trimming took 0 bases from V and 8 from J, leaving 16 bases between them. The CDR3 has 16 amino acids. From germline, CDR1 is MGHRA and CDR2 YSYEKL. The CDR3 nucleotides read TGCGCCAGCAGCCAAGATTGGCCGGACCAAGCGGAAAAACTGTTTTTT. Encoded protein: CASSQDWPDQAEKLFF.

The CDR3 sequence is CASSFNRGSTDTQYF. The CDR3 coding sequence is TGTGCCAGCAGCTTTAACAGGGGGAGCACAGATACGCAGTATTTT. The chain carries TRBV7-2 and TRBJ2-3, with TRBD1 matching over 8 bases. The germline V gene encodes CDR1 SGHTA and CDR2 FQGNSA. Trimming removed 3 bases from V and 0 bases from J; junction bases left unmatched: 2. The CDR3 contains 15 residues.

In its sample, this clone was seen a few times. J is TRBJ2-7 and V is TRBV5-4, with TRBD2 matching 7 bases. This CDR3 is built from 14 residues. The V and J ends lost 2 bases and 4 bases, in that order; junction bases with no gene match: 6. Germline V gene data show CDR1 as SGHNT and CDR2 as YYREEE (reference sequence). The CDR3 DNA follows: TGTGCCAGCAGCTTATCTAGCGGACCTTACGAGCAGTACTTC. It yields the protein CASSLSSGPYEQYF.